These 7 T cell receptor beta chains were all obtained from the same sample, sequenced in a study of cytomegalovirus exposure and HLA in healthy donors. Vbeta (60) and Jbeta (13) primers were used in the PCR. TCRdb's table, derived via immunoSEQ multiplex PCR, lists solely in-frame clones and lacks some. The sample carries around 150,000 clones, roughly 83% recorded once. What was sequenced was PBMCs. These receptors came from a man aged 40-55 years in good health and CMV-seropositive.

The chain uses TRBV5-1 and TRBJ1-4, with a tentative D call TRBD1 (5 bases). Germline V gene sequence: CDR1 SGHRS, CDR2 YFSETQ. CDR3 length: 14 residues. V was trimmed by 4 bases and J by 5 bases, leaving 12 bases between them. CDR3 sequence: CASSGQGTNEKLFF. The DNA of the CDR3 is TGCGCCAGCAGCGGGCAGGGAACCAATGAAAAACTGTTTTTT. The full variable domain, with the rest looked up from reference TRBV5-1 and TRBJ1-4, is KAGVTQTPRYLIKTRGQQVTLSCSPISGHRSVSWYQQTPGQGLQFLFEYFSETQRNKGNFPGRFSGRQFSNSRSEMNVSTLELGDSALYLCASSGQGTNEKLFFGSGTQLSVL.

The chain has TRBV29-1 and TRBJ2-2; 7 bases line up with TRBD2. V trimming: 5 bases; J trimming: 7 bases; junction bases outside the gene matches: 7. The CDR3 consists of 13 residues. The germline CDR1 and CDR2 sequences are SQVTM and ANQGSEA. The CDR3 sequence: CSVRTSTVGELFF. In nucleotides, the CDR3 is TGCAGCGTTAGGACTAGTACGGTCGGGGAGCTGTTTTTT.

The rearrangement joins TRBV6-1 to TRBJ2-7, with TRBD1 matching over 8 bases. CDR1 is MNHNS and CDR2 is SASEGT in the germline V gene. The CDR3 consists of 16 residues. Trimming took 2 bases from V and 6 from J; bases not matched to a gene: 12. The CDR3 bases are TGTGCCAGCAGTGAATTTCAGGGGGCGGTAAGGGCCGAGCAGTACTTC. Its protein is CASSEFQGAVRAEQYF.

The CDR3 sequence is CASSSSSYEQYF. The CDR3 DNA follows: TGTGCCAGCAGTTCGAGCTCCTACGAGCAGTACTTC. The chain combines TRBV5-4 with TRBJ2-7; D unclear. Trimming stripped 5 bases from V and 0 bases from J, with 6 bases between. This CDR3 spans 12 amino acids. The germline CDR1 and CDR2 sequences are SGHNT and YYREEE (reference sequence).

The gene calls are TRBV5-1 and TRBJ2-7; a weak D match, TRBD1 (6 bases). The V end was cut by 4 bases, the J end by 4 bases, with 18 bases between. CDR1 SGHRS and CDR2 YFSETQ come from the germline V gene. The CDR3 covers 15 residues. As DNA, the CDR3 is TGCGCCAGCAGCGCGCCGGACAGCAATCCATACGAGCAGTACTTC. It is translated as CASSAPDSNPYEQYF.

About this clone itself: Distinct nucleotide sequences in the sample also encode this CDR3. CDR3 nucleotides: TGTGCCAGCAGCGGTGGGCAGGGGAGGGTTTACGAGCAGTACTTC. This sequence encodes CASSGGQGRVYEQYF. The chain has TRBV5-4 and TRBJ2-7; maybe TRBD2 (7 bases). The V end lost 4 bases, the J end lost 4 bases, and 18 bases lay between the germline ends. This CDR3 spans 15 amino acids. Germline values: CDR1 SGHNT, CDR2 YYREEE (reference sequence).

The V call is TRBV19, the J call TRBJ1-2; unclear D gene. Germline assignment: CDR1 LNHDA and CDR2 SQIVND (reference sequence). This CDR3 contains 13 residues. V was clipped by 1 base and J by 4 bases, with 7 bases between them. As DNA, the CDR3 is TGTGCCAGTAGTATAGGAACATCCTATGGCTACACCTTC. It codes for CASSIGTSYGYTF.